The clone carrying this T cell receptor (beta chain) was seen a few times. Its antigen is not identified. Libraries were made from TCR beta cDNA, and they carried unique molecular identifiers. With about 0.95 to 11 million T cells as the source, a few hundred thousand cDNA molecules resulted. TCRdb used MiXCR to reprocess the PCR reads, holding one entry per CDR3 protein. Here the sample spans 750,000 to 950,000 distinct CDR3 sequences, around 53% being singletons. The CDR3 totals 15 residues. Germline V gives CDR1 SEHNR, CDR2 FQNEAQ (reference sequence). V trimming: 3 bases; J trimming: 12 bases; junction bases outside the gene matches: 14. The sample belongs to a study of post-analysis software for immune sequencing data. Whole-study results and caveats: Included in a set of a few TRBV segments more frequent in patients than controls were TRBV5-6, TRBV5-1 and TRBV20-1. Compared against controls, patients with multiple sclerosis displayed significantly lower normalized Chao1 diversity. Co-batched samples clustered tightly together by F measure.

Sequenced: blood. This receptor was taken from a girl aged 10 to 17 with multiple sclerosis. J is TRBJ2-1 and V is TRBV7-9, with 7 positions matching TRBD2. CDR3 sequence reads: CASSFKRGNRLVQFF. In DNA form, the CDR3 reads TGTGCCAGCAGCTTCAAGCGGGGCAACAGGTTGGTGCAGTTCTTC. The whole variable domain, filled in from reference TRBV7-9 and TRBJ2-1, reads DTGVSQNPRHKITKRGQNVTFRCDPISEHNRLYWYRQTLGQGPEFLTYFQNEAQLEKSRLLSDRFSAERPKGSFSTLEIQRTEQGDSAMYLCASSFKRGNRLVQFFGPGTRLTVL.